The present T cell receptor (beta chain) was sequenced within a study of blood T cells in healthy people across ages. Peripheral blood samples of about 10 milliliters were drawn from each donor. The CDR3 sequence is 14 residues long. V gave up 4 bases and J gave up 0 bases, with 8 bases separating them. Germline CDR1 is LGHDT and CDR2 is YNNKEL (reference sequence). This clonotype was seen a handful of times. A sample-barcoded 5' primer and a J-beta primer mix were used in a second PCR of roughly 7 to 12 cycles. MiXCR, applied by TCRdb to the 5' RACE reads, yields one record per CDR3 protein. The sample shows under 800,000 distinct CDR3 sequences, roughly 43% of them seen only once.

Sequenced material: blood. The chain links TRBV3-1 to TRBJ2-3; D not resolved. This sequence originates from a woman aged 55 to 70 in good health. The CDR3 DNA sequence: TGTGCCAGCAGCCCGACCCTTAGCACAGATACGCAGTATTTT. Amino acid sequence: CASSPTLSTDTQYF.